Below, 10 T cell receptor beta chains from the same sample are listed, as sequenced in a study of cytomegalovirus exposure and HLA in healthy donors. This PCR relied on a set of 60 Vbeta primers and 13 Jbeta primers. Sequencing was performed with immunoSEQ multiplex PCR; in TCRdb, only in-frame clones are kept and a portion is missing. Among more than 100,000 clones listed, over 60% were seen once. Sample: PBMCs. These TCRs come from a man between 18 and 35 years old in good health and CMV-seronegative.

This clone is a singleton in its sample. The V gene is TRBV28, the J gene TRBJ1-2; D might be TRBD1 (5 bases). Germline-derived CDR1 and CDR2 are MDHEN and SYDVKM. The length of the CDR3 is 13 residues. Between the trimmed V and J ends, which lost 3 bases and 4 bases, there was a span of 9 bases. For the CDR3, the DNA is TGTGCCAGCAGTTTGGGGGGAGGCTATGGCTACACCTTC. As protein: CASSLGGGYGYTF.

This clone was found a few times. The chain combines TRBV20-1 with TRBJ1-3; no definite D call. In germline, CDR1 is DFQATT, CDR2 SNEGSKA (reference sequence). CDR3 size: 11 residues. Between the trimmed V and J ends, which lost 6 bases and 4 bases, there was a span of 7 bases. The CDR3 region is CSARVGNTIYF. CDR3 nucleotides: TGCAGTGCGAGGGTAGGAAACACCATATATTTT.

The gene calls are TRBV18 and TRBJ2-7; 11 bases map to TRBD1. The CDR3 sequence is 18 residues long. Germline loops: CDR1 KGHSH, CDR2 LQKENI. Trimming removed 3 bases from V and 1 base from J; junction bases left unmatched: 11. The CDR3 region is CASSPTTRDRGSSYEQYF. The CDR3 coding sequence is TGTGCCAGCTCACCGACCACCCGGGACAGGGGGAGTTCCTACGAGCAGTACTTC.

The genes are TRBV6-1 and TRBJ2-7, with D possibly being TRBD1 (5 bases). The germline V and J ends were trimmed by 4 bases and 1 base, with 14 bases remaining between them. Germline lookup yields CDR1 MNHNS and CDR2 SASEGT. The CDR3 length is 15 residues. The CDR3 is CASSGSRPGSYEQYF. The CDR3 DNA reads TGTGCCAGCAGTGGCTCGCGGCCAGGGTCCTACGAGCAGTACTTC.

This clone has only one observation. The chain employs TRBV7-9 and TRBJ2-1, with 7 bases matching TRBD2. The germline gives CDR1 SEHNR, CDR2 FQNEAQ (reference sequence). V shed 1 base, J shed 7 bases, and the junction held 4 bases outside the gene matches. This CDR3 is built from 14 residues. In DNA form, the CDR3 reads TGTGCCAGCAGCTTAGGACTAGCAATAAATGAGCAGTTCTTC. It encodes CASSLGLAINEQFF.

The chain uses TRBV30 and TRBJ1-1; D is possibly TRBD1 (5 bases). V was shortened by 2 bases and J by 1 base, with 17 bases between the two germline ends. Looked up from germline, CDR1 is GTSNPN and CDR2 is SVGIG (reference sequence). CDR3 length: 16 residues. The DNA for the CDR3 is TGTGCCTGGAGTTTTGGAGGGACGACAAGGAACACTGAAGCTTTCTTT. It translates to CAWSFGGTTRNTEAFF.

The chain has TRBV6-1 and TRBJ1-5; TRBD1 might be the D (6 bases). CDR3 length equals 18 residues. Per germline, CDR1 MNHNS and CDR2 SASEGT. With 4 bases removed from V and 2 bases from J, the gap between germline ends came to 21 bases. The CDR3 bases are TGTGCCAGCAGTGGTCCATTCAGGGGAATTAATGGCAATCAGCCCCAGCATTTT. Its translation: CASSGPFRGINGNQPQHF.

This clone was found a few times. The chain joins TRBV28 to TRBJ2-5; a weak D match, TRBD1 (7 bases). The germline CDR1 and CDR2 sequences are MDHEN and SYDVKM. The CDR3 length is 14 residues. Trimming removed 6 bases from V and 2 bases from J, with 13 bases in between. CDR3 nucleotides: TGTGCCAGCAGCGGGGGACAGCTACAAGAGACCCAGTACTTC. Amino acids: CASSGGQLQETQYF. Together with reference TRBV28 and TRBJ2-5, the CDR3 gives the full variable domain: DVKVTQSSRYLVKRTGEKVFLECVQDMDHENMFWYRQDPGLGLRLIYFSYDVKMKEKGDIPEGYSVSREKKERFSLILESASTNQTSMYLCASSGGQLQETQYFGPGTRLLVL.

This clone came up once. This chain uses TRBV6-5 with TRBJ1-6; TRBD1 aligns across 7 bases. CDR1 and CDR2 (germline): MNHEY, SVGAGI. This CDR3 is 15 amino acids long. After removal of 6 bases from V and 9 bases from J, the junction contained 11 bases not matched to a gene. CDR3 sequence reads: CASSLRQGGFSPLHF. In nucleotides, the CDR3 is TGTGCCAGCAGCCTTCGACAGGGAGGTTTTTCACCCCTCCACTTT.

This clone was detected once. V is TRBV7-2 and J is TRBJ2-5; D is ambiguous. V gave up 1 base and J gave up 5 bases, with 14 bases separating them. Germline V lookup: CDR1 SGHTA, CDR2 FQGNSA. The CDR3 covers 15 residues. CDR3 in amino acids: CASSLDPLAPETQYF. The CDR3, as DNA: TGTGCCAGCAGCTTAGACCCTTTAGCCCCCGAGACCCAGTACTTC.